This T cell receptor beta chain is from a study of identical twins. TCRdb re-derived calls from the 5' RACE reads in MiXCR, one entry per CDR3 protein. The sample contains about 530,000 distinct CDR3 sequences, approximately 20% of which appear only once. General study findings and limits: Models predicted less out-of-frame TCR alpha sharing in monozygotic twins than was found.

As to this clonotype: What it recognizes is unknown.

V trimming: 5 bases; J trimming: 5 bases; junction bases outside the gene matches: 14. The germline V gene encodes CDR1 DFQATT and CDR2 SNEGSKA (reference sequence). The CDR3 runs to 15 residues. The data were also submitted as part of a second study, on yellow fever vaccine responses in identical twins. This second report adds: Twins reportedly mounted vaccine T cell responses that seemed partly convergent, partly personalized.

The sample consisted of CD4+ T cells sorted from blood. The J gene is TRBJ2-5, the V gene TRBV20-1; 7 positions agree with TRBD1. The TCR comes from a woman aged 18-30 years in good health. DNA of the CDR3: TGCAGTGCTCTACCCGGGACAGATGTTTGGGAGACCCAGTACTTC. This codes for CSALPGTDVWETQYF.